Following are 2 T cell receptor beta chains from one sample sequenced in a study of shared clonotypes between healthy human individuals. Data came from immunoSEQ multiplex PCR; TCRdb stores just in-frame clones and leaves some out. The sample records approximately 1,000,000 clones, 60% to 80% being singletons. The specimen was memory CD4+ T cells from PBMCs. Subset denoted: CD45RA-negative fraction. These receptors were obtained from a man in his late teens or twenties in good health. Some clones in this sample may be carry-over from other donors' samples.

This clone was seen once. The CDR3 bases are TGTGCCAGTGCCTTAGGGGCAGGCGGCACCGGGGAGCTGTTTTTT. Protein product: CASALGAGGTGELFF. The rearrangement uses TRBV2 and TRBJ2-2; D may be TRBD1 (5 bases). V lost 9 bases and J 4 bases, leaving 18 bases between the germline ends. The CDR3 loop spans 15 amino acids. Germline CDR1 is SNHLY and CDR2 is FYNNEI.

This clone came up a few times. The chain has TRBV27 and TRBJ2-7; D is possibly TRBD1 or TRBD2 (5 bases each). The CDR3 totals 15 residues. Germline-derived CDR1 and CDR2 are MNHEY and SMNVEV (reference sequence). Trimming took off 3 bases at V and 4 bases at J, with 16 bases between the two ends. CDR3 bases: TGTGCCAGCAGTTTTACCGGGACGAACTATTACGAGCAGTACTTC. It encodes CASSFTGTNYYEQYF.